A single sample gave rise to the 16 T cell receptor beta chains below, sequenced in a study of cytomegalovirus exposure and HLA in healthy donors. Vbeta (60) and Jbeta (13) primers were used in the PCR. Method: immunoSEQ multiplex PCR; TCRdb's copy keeps in-frame clones and lacks some. This sample carries tens of thousands of clones, approximately 84% of them seen once, and the ten largest clones take 2.5% to 3.5%. Source material: PBMCs. The receptors come from a man aged 45-65 years in good health and CMV-seronegative.

The rearrangement uses TRBV19 and TRBJ1-2; TRBD1 aligns across 10 bases. The length of the CDR3 is 19 residues. The V gene's germline CDR1 is LNHDA and CDR2 SQIVND (reference sequence). The V segment lost 5 bases and the J segment 8 bases; nucleotides outside the gene matches: 23. The DNA for the CDR3 is TGTGCCAGTAGTTCCCCGACAGGGGGCCCTCTCAAGCGTGGGGCCGGCTACACCTTC. Its protein product is CASSSPTGGPLKRGAGYTF.

This chain uses TRBV19 with TRBJ1-5, with 7 bases matching TRBD1. Per the germline V gene, CDR1 is LNHDA and CDR2 is SQIVND (reference sequence). This CDR3 region has 17 residues. V lost 5 bases, J lost 0 bases, and 10 bases stayed unmatched. The CDR3 spells CASSADGGQISNQPQHF. In DNA, the CDR3 is TGTGCCAGTAGTGCCGACGGGGGACAGATTAGCAATCAGCCCCAGCATTTT.

In its sample, this clone was seen once. The chain employs TRBV15 and TRBJ1-2, with 7 bases matching TRBD1. CDR1 is LNHNV, CDR2 YYDKDF, per germline (reference sequence). This CDR3 is 14 amino acids long. Unmatched junction bases numbered 10, after V lost 6 bases and J lost 6 bases. In DNA, the CDR3 is TGTGCCACCAGGGCGACAGGGTTCAGCAATGGCTACACCTTC. Its translation is CATRATGFSNGYTF.

J is TRBJ1-3 and V is TRBV11-2; D may be TRBD1 (5 bases). There are 13 residues in the CDR3. Trimming stripped 0 bases from V and 8 bases from J, with 8 bases between. The germline gives CDR1 SGHAT, CDR2 FQNNGV. This CDR3 reads CASSLDRVHTIYF. The CDR3 bases are TGTGCCAGCAGCTTAGACAGGGTCCACACCATATATTTT.

The chain employs TRBV2 and TRBJ2-7; D gene uncertain. Germline-derived CDR1 and CDR2 are SNHLY and FYNNEI. Trimming took off 7 bases at V and 0 bases at J, with 10 bases between the two ends. The CDR3 is 13 residues long. In DNA, the CDR3 is TGTGCCAGCACGGGTGGCGCCTCCTACGAGCAGTACTTC. Translating it yields CASTGGASYEQYF.

This chain joins TRBV5-5 and TRBJ2-7, with D tentatively TRBD2 (6 bases). Germline lookup yields CDR1 SGHKS and CDR2 YYEKEE (reference sequence). V was cut by 3 bases and J by 0 bases, with 16 bases left in between. The CDR3 length is 16 residues. CDR3 protein: CASSWGGAPSSYEQYF. CDR3 DNA: TGTGCCAGCAGCTGGGGAGGAGCGCCGAGCTCCTACGAGCAGTACTTC.

The chain carries TRBV21-1 and TRBJ1-1; the table assigns TRBD1, which was not confirmed against the DNA. TRBV21-1 is tagged as a pseudogene. The CDR3 extends over 14 amino acids. DNA for the CDR3: TGTGCCAGCAGCAAATACGAGACAGGGGTCGAAGCTTTCTTT. This translates into CASSKYETGVEAFF.

The chain uses TRBV2 and TRBJ1-5; TRBD1 might be the D (5 bases). The germline V gene encodes CDR1 SNHLY and CDR2 FYNNEI. The V end was cut by 7 bases, the J end by 4 bases, with 11 bases between. CDR3 length equals 13 residues. CDR3 protein: CASNTGWNQPQHF. CDR3 coding DNA: TGTGCCAGCAACACAGGCTGGAATCAGCCCCAGCATTTT. The variable domain in full, with the rest retrieved from reference TRBV2 and TRBJ1-5, is EPEVTQTPSHQVTQMGQEVILRCVPISNHLYFYWYRQILGQKVEFLVSFYNNEISEKSEIFDDQFSVERPDGSNFTLKIRSTKLEDSAMYFCASNTGWNQPQHFGDGTRLSIL.

This clone was seen more than once but under ten times. The chain employs TRBV6-5 and TRBJ2-7; a possible D gene is TRBD2 (5 bases). The V end lost 2 bases, the J end lost 1 base, and 9 bases lay between the germline ends. CDR1 is MNHEY and CDR2 is SVGAGI in the germline V gene. The CDR3 totals 14 residues. Written as DNA, the CDR3 is TGTGCCAGCAGTTACCGGGGTCCTTCCTACGAGCAGTACTTC. Translated: CASSYRGPSYEQYF.

V and J are TRBV7-9 and TRBJ1-1; D gene uncertain. The germline V and J ends were trimmed by 4 bases and 0 bases, with 6 bases remaining between them. The CDR3 spans 13 residues. CDR1 and CDR2 from the germline V gene are SEHNR and FQNEAQ (reference sequence). CDR3: CASSYRVNTEAFF. As DNA, the CDR3 is TGTGCCAGCAGCTACAGAGTGAACACTGAAGCTTTCTTT.

The V call is TRBV5-8, the J call TRBJ2-7, with TRBD1 identical over 9 bases. The V and J ends lost 4 bases and 7 bases, in that order; junction bases with no gene match: 6. Germline CDR1 is SGHTS and CDR2 is YDEGEE. This CDR3 is 13 amino acids long. The CDR3 region is CASSPGTGREQYF. The CDR3 DNA reads as TGTGCCAGCAGCCCGGGGACAGGGCGAGAGCAGTACTTC.

The V call is TRBV7-2, the J call TRBJ2-7; a possible D gene is TRBD1 (5 bases). With 1 base removed from V and 3 bases from J, the gap between germline ends came to 16 bases. The CDR3 has 16 amino acids. Germline V CDR1 and CDR2: SGHTA, FQGNSA. CDR3 in DNA: TGTGCCAGCAGCTTAGGCGACAGTGGCTTCATCTACGAGCAGTACTTC. Protein sequence: CASSLGDSGFIYEQYF.

The rearrangement uses TRBV29-1 and TRBJ2-2, with TRBD2 as a possible D gene (6 bases). Trimming cost V 4 bases and J 2 bases, with 11 bases left between them. The CDR3 extends over 14 amino acids. Germline CDR1 reads SQVTM; CDR2 reads ANQGSEA. Here the CDR3 DNA reads TGCAGCGTTGGTGGGGGGTCTAACACCGGGGAGCTGTTTTTT. Its protein product is CSVGGGSNTGELFF.

This clone was recorded only once. V usage is TRBV4-1 and J usage is TRBJ1-4; weak D call: TRBD1 (5 bases). The germline CDR1 and CDR2 sequences are MGHRA and YSYEKL. Trimming took 8 bases from V and 7 from J, leaving 17 bases between them. The CDR3 has 14 residues. CDR3 loop: CASARDLISEKLFF. CDR3 DNA sequence: TGCGCCAGCGCAAGGGACTTGATATCTGAAAAACTGTTTTTT.

This sequence joins TRBV5-1 and TRBJ2-7, with 7 nucleotides matching TRBD2. The V gene end was trimmed by 2 bases and the J gene end by 6 bases; junction bases not matched to a gene: 5. The germline V gene encodes CDR1 SGHRS and CDR2 YFSETQ. CDR3 size: 13 residues. Here the CDR3 reads CASSLGRGGEQYF. DNA of the CDR3: TGCGCCAGCAGCTTAGGGAGGGGCGGCGAGCAGTACTTC.

The V call is TRBV5-1, the J call TRBJ1-2, with 12 bases identical to TRBD1. The germline V gene has CDR1 SGHRS and CDR2 YFSETQ. The trim removed 3 bases at V and 12 bases at J, leaving 9 bases unmatched. This CDR3 contains 14 residues. The CDR3 DNA reads as TGCGCCAGCAGCTCCGGTGGGACAGGGGGCACAAACACCTTC. Encoded protein: CASSSGGTGGTNTF. Full variable domain (missing parts from reference TRBV5-1 and TRBJ1-2): KAGVTQTPRYLIKTRGQQVTLSCSPISGHRSVSWYQQTPGQGLQFLFEYFSETQRNKGNFPGRFSGRQFSNSRSEMNVSTLELGDSALYLCASSSGGTGGTNTFGSGTRLTVV.